This TCR beta chain was found in a study of shared clonotypes between healthy human individuals. Everyone who donated was a Caucasian adult who lived in Nashville, Tennessee. Authors' processing steps: Filtering differed, since immunoSEQ gave only junction sequences and no quality scores. Some clones are missing from TCRdb's copy, which holds only in-frame ones; the method was immunoSEQ multiplex PCR. V and J calls plus clone size are reproduced from that table; the DNA served to infer D and trimming. The sample carries millions of clones, roughly 94% recorded once. V lost 3 bases and J 9 bases, leaving 18 bases between the germline ends. The CDR3 extends over 15 amino acids. The germline CDR1 and CDR2 sequences are GTSNPN and SVGIG (reference sequence).

The material sequenced was naive CD4+ T cells sorted from blood. Subset given: CD45RA+ positively selected. This chain links TRBV30 with TRBJ1-6; D is perhaps TRBD1 (5 bases). This TCR was recovered from a man younger than 35 in good health. The DNA of the CDR3 is TGTGCCTGGAGCGCACCGGGACCGGTGGGTTCACCCCTCCACTTT. Translation gives CAWSAPGPVGSPLHF.